Presented here are 5 T cell receptor beta chains from one specimen sequenced in a study of a mutant IDH1 vaccine in newly diagnosed glioma. Time point denoted: week 23, last vaccination. It was 300 ug of mutant IDH1 20-mer peptide that made up each vaccine dose, given with topical imiquimod. Their cognate antigens are unknown. Measured with immunoSEQ multiplex PCR; TCRdb has only the in-frame clones, and not every one. The sample shows about 65,000 clones, 80% to 90% of them seen only once. The sequenced sample was PBMCs, obtained from a glioma patient whose treatment included an IDH1 peptide vaccine. The receptors derive from a man aged 25 to 40 with glioma.

The chain is built from TRBV7-2 and TRBJ2-5; tentative D call: TRBD1 (6 bases). Germline V CDR1 and CDR2: SGHTA, FQGNSA. CDR3 length equals 14 residues. Trimming cost V 4 bases and J 4 bases, with 13 bases left between them. The CDR3 here is CASSYLQGLETQYF. CDR3 DNA sequence: TGTGCCAGCAGCTACCTACAGGGTTTAGAGACCCAGTACTTC.

V and J are TRBV5-4 and TRBJ2-5, with 9 bases fitting TRBD2. The J call is doubtful: the DNA matches TRBJ2-7 better. The CDR3 runs 14 residues. Germline V CDR1 and CDR2: SGHNT, YYREEE (reference sequence). CDR3 loop: CASSSTSGSYEQYF. CDR3 bases: TGTGCCAGCAGCTCGACTAGCGGAAGCTACGAGCAGTACTTC.

CDR3 nucleotides: TGTGCCAGCAGTGACGGGGCATTTAATACGCAGTATTTT. As protein: CASSDGAFNTQYF. The V call is TRBV6-1, the J call TRBJ2-3, with D perhaps assigned TRBD1 or TRBD2 (5 bases each). V was trimmed by 3 bases and J by 7 bases, leaving 11 bases between them. This CDR3 is built from 13 residues. CDR1 is MNHNS, CDR2 SASEGT, per germline.

J is TRBJ2-7 and V is TRBV5-6; either TRBD1 or TRBD2 may fit D (5 bases each). The CDR3 has 11 amino acids. Trimming took off 4 bases at V and 6 bases at J, with 8 bases between the two ends. CDR1 is SGHDT, CDR2 YYEEEE, per germline. DNA for the CDR3: TGTGCCAGCAGCGGGGGAGTCGAGCAGTACTTC. Protein sequence: CASSGGVEQYF.

The chain recombines TRBV5-1 with TRBJ2-3; 8 bases agree with TRBD1. Germline V CDR1 and CDR2: SGHRS, YFSETQ. V lost 0 bases to trimming and J lost 1 base; unmatched junction nucleotides: 7. This CDR3 spans 17 amino acids. The CDR3 sequence: CASSLVGQGAGTDTQYF. CDR3 coding DNA: TGCGCCAGCAGCTTGGTGGGTCAGGGGGCTGGCACAGATACGCAGTATTTT.